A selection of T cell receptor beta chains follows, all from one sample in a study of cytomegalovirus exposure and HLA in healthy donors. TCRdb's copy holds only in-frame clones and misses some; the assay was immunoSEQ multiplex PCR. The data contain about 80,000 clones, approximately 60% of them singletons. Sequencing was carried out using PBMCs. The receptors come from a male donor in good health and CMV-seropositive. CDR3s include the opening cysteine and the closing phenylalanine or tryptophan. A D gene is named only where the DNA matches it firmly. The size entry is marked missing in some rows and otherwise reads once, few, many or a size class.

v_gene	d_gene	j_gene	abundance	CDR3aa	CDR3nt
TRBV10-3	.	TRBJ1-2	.	CAISDEGSYGYTF	TGTGCCATCAGTGACGAGGGCTCCTATGGCTACACCTTC
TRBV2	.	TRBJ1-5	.	CASSEEGGGNQPQHF	TGTGCCAGCAGTGAAGAGGGAGGAGGCAATCAGCCCCAGCATTTT
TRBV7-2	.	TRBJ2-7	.	CASTIQRGQGEQYF	TGTGCCAGCACCATACAGCGGGGACAAGGCGAGCAGTACTTC
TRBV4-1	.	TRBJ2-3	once	CASSLYGGDTQYF	TGCGCCAGCAGCCTTTATGGGGGCGATACGCAGTATTTT
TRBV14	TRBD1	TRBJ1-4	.	CASSQGTGTNEKLFF	TGTGCCAGCAGCCAGGGGACAGGGACTAATGAAAAACTGTTTTTT
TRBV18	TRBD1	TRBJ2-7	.	CASSLTGTDYEQYF	TGTGCCAGCTCACTAACCGGGACAGACTACGAGCAGTACTTC
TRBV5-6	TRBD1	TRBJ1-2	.	CASSFTGTDYGYTF	TGTGCCAGCAGCTTTACCGGGACAGACTATGGCTACACCTTC
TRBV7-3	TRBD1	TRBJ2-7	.	CASSLGQGNEQYF	TGTGCCAGCAGCTTGGGACAGGGTAACGAGCAGTACTTC
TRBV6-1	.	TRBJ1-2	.	CASSEHRQDGYTF	TGTGCCAGCAGTGAACACAGGCAAGATGGCTACACCTTC
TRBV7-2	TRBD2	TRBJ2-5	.	CASSWGEREVETQYF	TGTGCCAGCAGCTGGGGAGAGCGGGAAGTAGAGACCCAGTACTTC
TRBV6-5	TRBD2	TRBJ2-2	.	CASSSLAGNTGELFF	TGTGCCAGCAGTTCACTAGCGGGGAACACCGGGGAGCTGTTTTTT
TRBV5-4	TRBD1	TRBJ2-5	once	CASSLEDRGLETQYF	TGTGCCAGCAGCTTGGAGGACAGGGGGCTAGAGACCCAGTACTTC
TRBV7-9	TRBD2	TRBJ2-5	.	CASSWGLAGGQETQYF	TGTGCCAGCAGCTGGGGACTAGCGGGAGGACAAGAGACCCAGTACTTC
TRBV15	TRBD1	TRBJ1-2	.	CATSREGQGANYGYTF	TGTGCCACCAGCAGAGAAGGACAGGGAGCTAACTATGGCTACACCTTC
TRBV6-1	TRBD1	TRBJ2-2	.	CASREQGALNTGELFF	TGTGCCAGCAGGGAACAGGGGGCCCTGAACACCGGGGAGCTGTTTTTT
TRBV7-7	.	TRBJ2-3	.	CASSLGGDRMADTQYF	TGTGCTAGCAGCTTAGGGGGAGATAGGATGGCCGATACGCAGTATTTT
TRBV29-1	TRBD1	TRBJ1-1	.	CSVEDVDRGAEAFF	TGCAGCGTTGAAGATGTTGACAGGGGCGCTGAAGCTTTCTTT
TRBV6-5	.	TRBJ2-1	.	CASSLSRSSYNEQFF	TGTGCCAGCAGTTTATCGAGGAGCTCCTACAATGAGCAGTTCTTC
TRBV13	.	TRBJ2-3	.	CASSRGLPSTDTQYF	TGTGCCAGCAGCCGGGGACTTCCTAGCACAGATACGCAGTATTTT
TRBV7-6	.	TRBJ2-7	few	CASSSVSYEQYF	TGTGCCAGCAGCTCAGTTTCCTACGAGCAGTACTTC
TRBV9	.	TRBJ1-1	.	CASSVAENMNTEAFF	TGTGCCAGCAGCGTAGCTGAGAATATGAACACTGAAGCTTTCTTT
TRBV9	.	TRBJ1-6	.	CASSGLEARSPLHF	TGTGCCAGCAGCGGTCTAGAGGCCCGTTCACCCCTCCACTTT
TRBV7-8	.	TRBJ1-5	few	CASRLGGDQPQHF	TGTGCCAGCAGATTAGGGGGAGATCAGCCCCAGCATTTT
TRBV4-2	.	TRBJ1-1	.	CASSQGRGYSVAFF	TGTGCCAGCAGCCAGGGGCGGGGGTATTCGGTAGCTTTCTTT
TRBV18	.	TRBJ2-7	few	CASSPAGEQYF	TGTGCCAGCTCACCTGCAGGGGAGCAGTACTTC
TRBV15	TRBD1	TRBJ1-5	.	CATSRDRGNQPQHF	TGTGCCACCAGCAGGGACAGGGGCAATCAGCCCCAGCATTTT
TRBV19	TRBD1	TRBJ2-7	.	CASSPGTGVYEQYF	TGTGCCAGTAGTCCCGGGACAGGGGTCTACGAGCAGTACTTC
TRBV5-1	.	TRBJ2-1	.	CASSLSSAAGEQFF	TGCGCCAGCAGCTTGTCATCTGCGGCGGGTGAGCAGTTCTTC
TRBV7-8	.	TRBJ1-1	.	CASSLGPGGTEAFF	TGTGCCAGCAGCTTAGGTCCGGGGGGTACTGAAGCTTTCTTT
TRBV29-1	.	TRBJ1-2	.	CSARTVYGYTF	TGCAGCGCCAGGACAGTCTATGGCTACACCTTC
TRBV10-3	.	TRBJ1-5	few	CATQGSSLGNQPQHF	TGTGCCACCCAGGGCTCTTCCCTTGGCAATCAGCCCCAGCATTTT
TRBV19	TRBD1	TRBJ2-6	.	CASTSDRAAGANVLTF	TGTGCCAGTACTTCTGACAGGGCTGCTGGGGCCAACGTCCTGACTTTC
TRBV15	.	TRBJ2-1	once	CATSTSGGSYNEQFF	TGTGCCACCAGCACCTCGGGTGGATCCTACAATGAGCAGTTCTTC
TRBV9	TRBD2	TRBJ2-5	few	CASSVGLLAGEETQYF	TGTGCCAGCAGCGTAGGCCTACTAGCGGGAGAGGAGACCCAGTACTTC
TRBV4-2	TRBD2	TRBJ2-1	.	CASRYSGSSYNEQFF	TGTGCCAGCAGATACAGCGGGAGCTCCTACAATGAGCAGTTCTTC
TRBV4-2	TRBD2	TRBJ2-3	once	CASSQSGGVLTDTQYF	TGTGCCAGCAGCCAGAGTGGGGGGGTCCTCACAGATACGCAGTATTTT
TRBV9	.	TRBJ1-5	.	CASVTGGGPSEPQHF	TGTGCCAGCGTCACGGGGGGGGGCCCCTCTGAGCCCCAGCATTTT
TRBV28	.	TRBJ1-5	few	CASSLLPRQSNQPQHF	TGTGCCAGCAGTTTGCTACCCAGACAGAGCAATCAGCCCCAGCATTTT
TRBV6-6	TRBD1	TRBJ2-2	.	CASSSDRASGELFF	TGTGCCAGCAGCTCGGACAGGGCCTCCGGGGAGCTGTTTTTT
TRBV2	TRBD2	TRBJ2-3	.	CASSVAAKGAGGLRTTDTQYF	TGTGCCAGCAGTGTGGCGGCTAAGGGAGCGGGAGGGCTCCGTACCACAGATACGCAGTATTTT
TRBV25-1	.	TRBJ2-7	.	CASTDRDFYEQYF	TGTGCCAGCACTGACAGGGACTTCTACGAGCAGTACTTC